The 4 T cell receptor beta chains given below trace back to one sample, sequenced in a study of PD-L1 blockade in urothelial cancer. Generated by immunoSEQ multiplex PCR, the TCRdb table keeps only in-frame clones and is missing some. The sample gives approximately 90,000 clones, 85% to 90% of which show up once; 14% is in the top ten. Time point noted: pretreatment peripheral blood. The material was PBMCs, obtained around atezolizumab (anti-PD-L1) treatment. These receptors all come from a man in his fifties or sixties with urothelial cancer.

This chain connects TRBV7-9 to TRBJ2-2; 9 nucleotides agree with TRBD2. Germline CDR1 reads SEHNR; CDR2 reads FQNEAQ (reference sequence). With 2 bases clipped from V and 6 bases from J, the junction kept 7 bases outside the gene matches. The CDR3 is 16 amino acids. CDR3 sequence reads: CASSLQREVMPGELFF. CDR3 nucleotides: TGTGCCAGCAGCTTACAGCGGGAGGTGATGCCCGGGGAGCTGTTTTTT.

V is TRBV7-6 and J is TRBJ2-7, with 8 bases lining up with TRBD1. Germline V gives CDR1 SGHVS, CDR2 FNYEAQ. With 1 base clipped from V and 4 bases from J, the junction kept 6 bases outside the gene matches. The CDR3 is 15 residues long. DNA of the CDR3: TGTGCCAGCAGCTTAGACGGGACAGGCTCATACGAGCAGTACTTC. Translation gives CASSLDGTGSYEQYF.

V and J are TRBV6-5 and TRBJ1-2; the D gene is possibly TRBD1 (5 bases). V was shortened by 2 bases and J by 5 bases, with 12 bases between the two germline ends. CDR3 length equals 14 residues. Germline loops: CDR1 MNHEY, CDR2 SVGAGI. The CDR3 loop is CASSYRSGKYGYTF. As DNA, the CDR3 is TGTGCCAGCAGTTACAGGTCAGGGAAATATGGCTACACCTTC.

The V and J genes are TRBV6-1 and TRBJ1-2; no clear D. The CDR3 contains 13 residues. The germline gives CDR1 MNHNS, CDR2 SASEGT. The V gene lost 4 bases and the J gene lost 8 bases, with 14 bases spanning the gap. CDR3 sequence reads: CASSADPREGYTF. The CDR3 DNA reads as TGTGCCAGCAGTGCCGACCCGAGGGAAGGCTACACCTTC.